The clone carrying this TCR beta chain was seen ten or more times. These data are taken from a study of neurological immune-mediated disorders. Via MiXCR, TCRdb re-called the 5' RACE reads, giving one row per CDR3 protein. The sample consists of tens of thousands of distinct CDR3 sequences, around an eighth of them appearing once. The time point denotes: longitudinal time-point 2. Germline CDR1 is SEHNR and CDR2 is FQNEAQ (reference sequence). The CDR3 is made up of 16 amino acids. The V gene end was trimmed by 6 bases and the J gene end by 3 bases; junction bases not matched to a gene: 6. Sequenced material: PBMCs. The receptor comes from a woman aged 40 to 50 in good health. The chain joins TRBV7-9 to TRBJ2-3; 13 nucleotides agree with TRBD2. CDR3 loop: CASRILAGGPTDTQYF. The CDR3 DNA reads TGTGCCAGCAGGATACTAGCGGGGGGGCCTACAGATACGCAGTATTTT.